This T cell receptor beta chain was observed in a study of OX40 agonist ivuxolimab in advanced cancers. Concerning this clone itself: Antigen: not known.

Study-level results: Certain nonresponders additionally had low normalized T-cell clonal expansion. In the 0.1 to 3.0 mg/kg range, CD4+ and CD8+ blood T cells had expanded clonally by week 6. Average numbers of expanded clones were greater in CD8+ T cells than in CD4+.

V lost 2 bases and J 4 bases, leaving 13 bases between the germline ends. The CDR3 spans 15 residues. Germline CDR1 and CDR2: SGHDT and YYEEEE. Sequencing was performed with immunoSEQ multiplex PCR; in TCRdb, only in-frame clones are kept and a portion is missing. The sample yields under 100,000 clones, around 92% seen once. The TCR originated in an adult with an advanced solid tumor such as melanoma, head and neck, liver or kidney cancer. The chain joins TRBV5-6 to TRBJ1-5; perhaps TRBD1 as D (5 bases). This specimen was CD4+ or CD8+ T cells sorted from blood, taken in a trial of the OX40 agonist ivuxolimab. The CDR3 coding sequence is TGTGCCAGCAGCTTATTTAGTACAGGAAATCAGCCCCAGCATTTT. It specifies CASSLFSTGNQPQHF.